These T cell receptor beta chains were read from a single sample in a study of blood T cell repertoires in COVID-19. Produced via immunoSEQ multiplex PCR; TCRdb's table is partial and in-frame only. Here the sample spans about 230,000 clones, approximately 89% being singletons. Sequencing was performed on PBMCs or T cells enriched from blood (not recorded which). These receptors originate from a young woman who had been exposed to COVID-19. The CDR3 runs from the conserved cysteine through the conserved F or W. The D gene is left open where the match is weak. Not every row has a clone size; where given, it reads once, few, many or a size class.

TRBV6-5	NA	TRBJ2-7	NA	TGTGCCAGCAGTTACGGCTTCTCCTACGAGCAGTACTTC	CASSYGFSYEQYF
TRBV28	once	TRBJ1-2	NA	TGTGCCAGCAGTTTCCGTACAGGCCCACTCACCTATGGCTACACCTTC	CASSFRTGPLTYGYTF
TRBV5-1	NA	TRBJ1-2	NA	TGCGCCAGCAGCAGTGACCAGAATCCGGGGGATGGCTACACCTTC	CASSSDQNPGDGYTF
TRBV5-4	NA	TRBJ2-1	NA	TGTGCCAGCAGCTTGGCCTGGCGGAGCTCCTACAATGAGCAGTTCTTC	CASSLAWRSSYNEQFF
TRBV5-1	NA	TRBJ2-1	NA	TGCGCCAGCAGCTTGGAGTCTAGCATCGATGAGCAGTTCTTC	CASSLESSIDEQFF
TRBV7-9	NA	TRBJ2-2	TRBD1	TGTGCCAGCAGCTTGATTGGACAGGGGGTCACCGGGGAGCTGTTTTTT	CASSLIGQGVTGELFF
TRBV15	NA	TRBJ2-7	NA	TGTGCCACCAGCAGAGGTAGCGGCGAGCAGTACTTC	CATSRGSGEQYF
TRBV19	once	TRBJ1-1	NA	TGTGCCAGTAGTATAGACAGTAATATATCCCCTGAAGCTTTCTTT	CASSIDSNISPEAFF
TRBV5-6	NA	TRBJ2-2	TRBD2	TGTGCCAGCAGCCCGGGACTAGCGGGGAACACCGGGGAGCTGTTTTTT	CASSPGLAGNTGELFF
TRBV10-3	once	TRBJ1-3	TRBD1	TGTGCCTTACAGGGGAACGGAAACACCATATATTTT	CALQGNGNTIYF
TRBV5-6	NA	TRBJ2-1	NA	TGTGCCAGCAGCTTCGCCGGACGGAGGGCGCTCGAGCAGTTCTTC	CASSFAGRRALEQFF
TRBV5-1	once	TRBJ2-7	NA	TGCGCCAGCAGCTTGAGGGGCGGAGTAAACGAGCAGTACTTC	CASSLRGGVNEQYF
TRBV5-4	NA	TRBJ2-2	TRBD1	TGTGCCAGCAGCCCTATGACAGGGTTAGGCGACACCGGGGAGCTGTTTTTT	CASSPMTGLGDTGELFF
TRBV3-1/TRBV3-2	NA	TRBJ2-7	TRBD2	TGTGCCAGCAGCCAAGATAGGGGGAGGGCTAGCGGGAGAGGCTACGAGCAGTACTTC	CASSQDRGRASGRGYEQYF
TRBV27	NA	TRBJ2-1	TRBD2	TGTGCCAGCAGTAACCGGGACTACCGCTCGGGTGAGCAGTTCTTC	CASSNRDYRSGEQFF
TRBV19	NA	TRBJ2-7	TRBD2	TGTGCCAGTAGTGGATCCGGGGGGACCCGGAGGTACGAGCAGTACTTC	CASSGSGGTRRYEQYF
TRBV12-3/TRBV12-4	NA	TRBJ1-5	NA	TGTGCCAGCAGTTTATCGGGGGGACAGCCCCAGCATTTT	CASSLSGGQPQHF
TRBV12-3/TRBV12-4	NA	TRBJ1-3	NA	TGTGCCAGCAGTTTCAACAGGGGAAACACCATATATTTT	CASSFNRGNTIYF
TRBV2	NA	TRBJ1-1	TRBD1	TGTGCCAGCAACCCCGACAGGGGAAACACTGAAGCTTTCTTT	CASNPDRGNTEAFF
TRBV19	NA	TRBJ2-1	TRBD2	TGTGCCAGTCGCCAGTTAGCGGGAGGGTTTTACAATGAGCAGTTCTTC	CASRQLAGGFYNEQFF
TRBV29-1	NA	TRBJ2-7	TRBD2	TGCAGCGTTTCTGCGGATTCCGGACTAGCAGAGAAGTACGAGCAGTACTTC	CSVSADSGLAEKYEQYF
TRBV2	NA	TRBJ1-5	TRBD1	TGTGCCAGCTGCCCCGGGACAGCTAGCAATCAGCCCCAGCATTTT	CASCPGTASNQPQHF
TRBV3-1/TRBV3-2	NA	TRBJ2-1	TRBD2	TGTGCCAGCAGCCGGACTAGCGGGAGGGCCGATGAGCAGTTCTTC	CASSRTSGRADEQFF
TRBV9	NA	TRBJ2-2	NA	TGTGCCAGCAGCGTAGGTCCAACGAACACCGGGGAGCTGTTTTTT	CASSVGPTNTGELFF
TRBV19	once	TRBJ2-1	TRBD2	TGTGCCAGTAGTATCCGTCCGGGACTAGCGGGACTGAGCTCCTACAATGAGCAGTTCTTC	CASSIRPGLAGLSSYNEQFF
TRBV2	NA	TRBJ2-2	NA	TGTGCCAGCAATACAGTAGTCACCGGGGAGCTGTTTTTT	CASNTVVTGELFF
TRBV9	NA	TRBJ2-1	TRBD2	TGTGCCAGCAGCGTAGGGGCGGGAGGGGTTAATGAGCAGTTCTTC	CASSVGAGGVNEQFF
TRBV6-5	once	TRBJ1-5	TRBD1	TGTGCCAGCAGTTACGACCAGGGGGTCGGTCAGCCCCAGCATTTT	CASSYDQGVGQPQHF
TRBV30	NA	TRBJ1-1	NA	TGTGCCTGGAGTTCAGGGAACACTGAAGCTTTCTTT	CAWSSGNTEAFF
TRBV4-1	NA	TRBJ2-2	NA	TGCGCCAGCAGCCAAGGAAGAAAGGGAGGCGGGGAGCTGTTTTTT	CASSQGRKGGGELFF
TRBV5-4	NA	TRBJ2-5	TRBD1	TGTGCCAGCAGCCTGGGGACAGGAGAGACCCAGTACTTC	CASSLGTGETQYF
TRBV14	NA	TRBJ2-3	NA	TGTGCCAGCAGCCCCTACTCGACAGATACGCAGTATTTT	CASSPYSTDTQYF
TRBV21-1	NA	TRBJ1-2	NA	TGTGCCAGCAGCCACCAAATACGCCCCGGACAGGGCCCCATCGGCGACTATGGCTACACCTTC	CASSHQIRPGQGPIGDYGYTF
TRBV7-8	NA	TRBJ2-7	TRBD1	TGTGCCAGCAGCTTCCGGGACAGGGTCTTCGAGCAGTACTTC	CASSFRDRVFEQYF
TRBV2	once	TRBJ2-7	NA	TGTGCCAGCGGAGGAACGGGGGTTGACTACAACTACGAGCAGTACTTC	CASGGTGVDYNYEQYF
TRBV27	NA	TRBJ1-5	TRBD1	TGTGCCAGCAGTGTCGGGACAGGGGGCAATCAGCCCCAGCATTTT	CASSVGTGGNQPQHF
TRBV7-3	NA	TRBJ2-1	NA	TGTGCCAGCAGCCCCCCCCTGCCCTACCATCGCGATGAGCAGTTCTTC	CASSPPLPYHRDEQFF
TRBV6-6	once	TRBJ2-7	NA	TGTGCCAGCAGTTACTCGATAATAGACTACGAGCAGTACTTC	CASSYSIIDYEQYF
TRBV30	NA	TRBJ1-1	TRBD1	TGTGCCTGGGGGACAGGGATGAACACTGAAGCTTTCTTT	CAWGTGMNTEAFF
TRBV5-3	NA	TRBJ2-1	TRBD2	TGTGCCAGAAGCCCCGCGAGGGACGGGGGGTACAATGAGCAGTTCTTC	CARSPARDGGYNEQFF
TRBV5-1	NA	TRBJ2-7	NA	TGCGCCAGCAGCTTGTTCACGGACGAGCAGTACTTC	CASSLFTDEQYF
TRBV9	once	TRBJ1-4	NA	TGTGCCAGCAGCGTAGATCCGCCAGGGACAACTAATGAAAAACTGTTTTTT	CASSVDPPGTTNEKLFF
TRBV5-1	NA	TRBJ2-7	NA	TGCGCCAGCAGCTTGGCCCCGGGACTTCGATACGAGCAGTACTTC	CASSLAPGLRYEQYF
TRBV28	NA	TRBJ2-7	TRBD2	TGTGCCAGCGGGGGGGGGACTAGCGGGTTCTCCTACGAGCAGTACTTC	CASGGGTSGFSYEQYF
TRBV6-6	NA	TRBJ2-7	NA	TGTGCCAGCAGCCTGGGAGGCTTCTACGAGCAGTACTTC	CASSLGGFYEQYF
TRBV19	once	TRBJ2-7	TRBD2	TGTGCCAGTAGTAGAACTAGCGGCTACGAGCAGTACTTC	CASSRTSGYEQYF
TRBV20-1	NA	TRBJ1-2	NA	TGCAGTGCTAGAGCCCCGGGGAACACCTTC	CSARAPGNTF
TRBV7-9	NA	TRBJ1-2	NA	TGTGCCAGCAGCTTAGCGACAAGATCTTCTAACTATGGCTACACCTTC	CASSLATRSSNYGYTF
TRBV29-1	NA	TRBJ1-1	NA	TGCAGCGTCGCACAGGGTGCTGAAGCTTTCTTT	CSVAQGAEAFF